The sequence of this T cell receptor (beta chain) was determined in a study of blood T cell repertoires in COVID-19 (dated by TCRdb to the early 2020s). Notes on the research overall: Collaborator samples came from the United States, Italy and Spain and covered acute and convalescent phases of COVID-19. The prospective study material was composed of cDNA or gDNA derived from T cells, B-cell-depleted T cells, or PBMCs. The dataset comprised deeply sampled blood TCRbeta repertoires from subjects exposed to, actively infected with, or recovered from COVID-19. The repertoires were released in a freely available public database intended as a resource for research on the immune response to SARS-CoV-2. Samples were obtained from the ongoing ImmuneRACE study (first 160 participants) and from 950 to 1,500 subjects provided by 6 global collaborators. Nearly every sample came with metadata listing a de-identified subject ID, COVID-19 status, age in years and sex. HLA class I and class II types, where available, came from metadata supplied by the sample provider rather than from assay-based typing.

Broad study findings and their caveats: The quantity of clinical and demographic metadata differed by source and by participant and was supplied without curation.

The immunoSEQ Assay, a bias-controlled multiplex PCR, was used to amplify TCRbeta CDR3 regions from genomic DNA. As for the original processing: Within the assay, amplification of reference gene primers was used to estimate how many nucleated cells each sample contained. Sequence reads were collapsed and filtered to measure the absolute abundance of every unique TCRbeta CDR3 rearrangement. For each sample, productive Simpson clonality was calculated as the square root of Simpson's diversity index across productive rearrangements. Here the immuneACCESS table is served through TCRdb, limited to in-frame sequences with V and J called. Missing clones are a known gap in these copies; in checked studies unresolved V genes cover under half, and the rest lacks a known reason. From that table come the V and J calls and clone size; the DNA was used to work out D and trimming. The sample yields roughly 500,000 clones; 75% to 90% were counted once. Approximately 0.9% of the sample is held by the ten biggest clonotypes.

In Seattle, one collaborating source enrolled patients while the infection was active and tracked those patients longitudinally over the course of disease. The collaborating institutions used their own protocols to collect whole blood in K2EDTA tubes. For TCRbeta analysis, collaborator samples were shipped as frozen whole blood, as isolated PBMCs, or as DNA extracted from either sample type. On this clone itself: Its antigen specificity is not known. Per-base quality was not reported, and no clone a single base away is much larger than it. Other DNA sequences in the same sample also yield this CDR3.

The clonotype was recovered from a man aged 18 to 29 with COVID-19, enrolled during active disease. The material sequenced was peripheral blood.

The CDR3 region reads CASSIGGGSYEQYF. The nucleotide sequence is TGTGCCAGTAGTATTGGGGGGGGGAGCTACGAGCAGTACTTC. The chain uses TRBV19 and TRBJ2-7; 7 central nucleotides agree with TRBD2. The CDR3 runs 14 residues from the cysteine to the phenylalanine. Here the CDR3 DNA is all that survives: 42 bases in frame from base 1. Based on the germline V gene (reference sequence), the CDR1 and CDR2 sequences are LNHDA and SQIVND. Compared with germline, V lacks 3 bases and J lacks 3 bases; bases without a gene match: 5.